This T cell receptor beta chain was sequenced during a study of OX40 agonist ivuxolimab in advanced cancers. Study as a whole: Those treated in dose escalation had hepatocellular carcinoma, melanoma, renal cell cancer or head and neck cancer. Three patients, one with hepatocellular carcinoma and two with cutaneous melanoma, achieved partial responses. Prior checkpoint blockade (anti-PD-1, anti-PD-L1 or anti-CTLA-4) was permitted; around 37% had it.

The repertoire was sequenced with immunoSEQ multiplex PCR; TCRdb's copy has only in-frame clones and lacks some. The table includes some 68,000 clones, approximately 80% detected once. As concerns this clone: Its antigen is unknown.

The V and J ends lost 6 bases and 4 bases, in that order; junction bases with no gene match: 9. Germline loops: CDR1 SQVTM, CDR2 ANQGSEA. CDR3 length: 16 amino acids. Notes on the study in general: Averaged across samples, CD8+ T cells carried more expanded clones than CD4+ did.

This receptor was taken from an adult with an advanced solid tumor such as melanoma, head and neck, liver or kidney cancer. Specimen: CD4+ or CD8+ T cells sorted from blood, collected in a trial of the OX40 agonist ivuxolimab. The chain links TRBV29-1 to TRBJ2-5; 15 bases agree with TRBD2. CDR3 bases: TGCAGCGTCCGGACTAGCGGGGGGGCATTAGGAGAGACCCAGTACTTC. Amino acid sequence: CSVRTSGGALGETQYF.